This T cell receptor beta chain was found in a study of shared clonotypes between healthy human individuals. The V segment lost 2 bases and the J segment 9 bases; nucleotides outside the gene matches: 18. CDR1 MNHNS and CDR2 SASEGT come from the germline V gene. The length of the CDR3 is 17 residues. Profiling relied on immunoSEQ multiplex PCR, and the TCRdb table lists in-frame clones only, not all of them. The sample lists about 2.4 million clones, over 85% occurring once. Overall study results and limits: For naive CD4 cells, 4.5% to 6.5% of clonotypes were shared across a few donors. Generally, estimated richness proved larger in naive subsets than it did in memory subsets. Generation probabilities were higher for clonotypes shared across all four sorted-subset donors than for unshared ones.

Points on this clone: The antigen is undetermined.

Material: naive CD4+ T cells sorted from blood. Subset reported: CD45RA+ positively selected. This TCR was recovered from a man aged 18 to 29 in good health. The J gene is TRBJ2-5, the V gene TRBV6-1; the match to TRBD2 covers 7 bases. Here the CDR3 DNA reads TGTGCCAGCAGTGAACCAGCAGGGACCACCTTACGGGGGGCCCAGTACTTC. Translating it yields CASSEPAGTTLRGAQYF.